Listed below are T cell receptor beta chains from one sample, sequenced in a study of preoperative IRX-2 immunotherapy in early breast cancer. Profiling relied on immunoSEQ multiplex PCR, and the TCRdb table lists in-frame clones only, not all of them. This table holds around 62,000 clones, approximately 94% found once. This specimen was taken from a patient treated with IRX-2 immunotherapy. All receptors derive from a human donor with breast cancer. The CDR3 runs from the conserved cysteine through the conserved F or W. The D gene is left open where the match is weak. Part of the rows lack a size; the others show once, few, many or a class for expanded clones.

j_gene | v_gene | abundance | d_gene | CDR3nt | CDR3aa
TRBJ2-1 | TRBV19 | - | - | TGTGCCAGTCTTGGGGGGACTTACAATGAGCAGTTCTTC | CASLGGTYNEQFF
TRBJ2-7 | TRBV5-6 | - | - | TGTGCCAGCAGCCGCCTCCGGACGGCTTCCTACGAGCAGTACTTC | CASSRLRTASYEQYF
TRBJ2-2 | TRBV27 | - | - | TGTGCCAGCAGTTCTACTGGCGTTATCTACACCGGGGAGCTGTTTTTT | CASSSTGVIYTGELFF
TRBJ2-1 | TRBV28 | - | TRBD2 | TGTGCCAGCAGAGGGGGACTAGCGGGAGCATTCGGGAATGAGCAGTTCTTC | CASRGGLAGAFGNEQFF
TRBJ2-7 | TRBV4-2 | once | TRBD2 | TGTGCCAGCAGCCCAAGCGGGATGGCGGAATACGAGCAGTACTTC | CASSPSGMAEYEQYF
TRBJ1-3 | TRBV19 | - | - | TGTGCCAGTAGTAGGCAGCAGGGAAACACCATATATTTT | CASSRQQGNTIYF
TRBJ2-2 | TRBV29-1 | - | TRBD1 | TGCAGCGTCCCAAGGTCAGGGGGGAACACCGGGGAGCTGTTTTTT | CSVPRSGGNTGELFF
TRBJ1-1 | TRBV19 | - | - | TGTGCCAGTACACTGGGCCGATCGAACACTGAAGCTTTCTTT | CASTLGRSNTEAFF
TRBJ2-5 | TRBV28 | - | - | TGTGCCAGCAGCCCCAAATCTTTGGGGATCCAAGAGACCCAGTACTTC | CASSPKSLGIQETQYF
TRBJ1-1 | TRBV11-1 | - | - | TGTGCCAGCAGCCCCCGCCGGGGGTCGAACACTGAAGCTTTCTTT | CASSPRRGSNTEAFF
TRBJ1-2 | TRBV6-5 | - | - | TGTGCCAGCAGTTACGGCCCAGGGGACTATGGCTACACCTTC | CASSYGPGDYGYTF
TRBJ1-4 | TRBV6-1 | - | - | TGTGCCAGCAGTGAACGTCCGGGGGCGGGGACTAATGAAAAACTGTTTTTT | CASSERPGAGTNEKLFF
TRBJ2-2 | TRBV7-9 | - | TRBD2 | TGTGCCAGCAGCTTACCTCAAGGACTAGCGGGTAGTTCCGGGGAGCTGTTTTTT | CASSLPQGLAGSSGELFF
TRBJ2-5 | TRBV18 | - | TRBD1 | TGTGCCAGCACGACAGGGATCTTCCAAGAGACCCAGTACTTC | CASTTGIFQETQYF
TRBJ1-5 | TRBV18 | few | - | TGTGCCAGCTCACCACTCCGGGACCATGAGCCCCAGCATTTT | CASSPLRDHEPQHF
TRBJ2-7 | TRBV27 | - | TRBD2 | TGTGCCAGCAGTCCCACCGGGGTAGCGGGGGACTACGAGCAGTACTTC | CASSPTGVAGDYEQYF
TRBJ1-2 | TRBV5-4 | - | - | TGTGCCAGCAGCTTGGGACTCAATGGCTACACCTTC | CASSLGLNGYTF
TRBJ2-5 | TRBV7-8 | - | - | TGTGCCAGCAGCTTTGGGCGGGGGCCTTTTGGGGAGACCCAGTACTTC | CASSFGRGPFGETQYF
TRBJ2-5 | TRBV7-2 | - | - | TGTGCCAGCAGCTTAGTGAACCAAGAGACCCAGTACTTC | CASSLVNQETQYF
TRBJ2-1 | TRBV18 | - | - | TGTGCCAGCTCCCCGGGGACTGACTCGTACAATGAGCAGTTCTTC | CASSPGTDSYNEQFF
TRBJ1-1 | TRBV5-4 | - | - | TGTGCCAGCAGCTTAGATTACACCCTCACTGAAGCTTTCTTT | CASSLDYTLTEAFF
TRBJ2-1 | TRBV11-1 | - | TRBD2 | TGTGCCAGCAGCAAACTAGCGGGACTCTACAATGAGCAGTTCTTC | CASSKLAGLYNEQFF
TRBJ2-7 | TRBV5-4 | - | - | TGTGCCAGCACCTCCGGGGCCCCTAATAGCGGCGAGCAGTACTTC | CASTSGAPNSGEQYF
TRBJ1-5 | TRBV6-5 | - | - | TGTGCCAGCAGCCGGACGGCGAAAGAGTCGGCGCGGCATTTT | CASSRTAKESARHF
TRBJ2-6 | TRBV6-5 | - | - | TGTGCCAGCAGTTATTCTGTCTCTGGGGCCAACGTCCTGACTTTC | CASSYSVSGANVLTF
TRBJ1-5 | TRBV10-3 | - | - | TGTGCCATCAGCGGAGAAAGGCAGCCCCAGCATTTT | CAISGERQPQHF
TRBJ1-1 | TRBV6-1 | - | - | TGTGCCAGCAGCGAAGGTCTCAAGAACACTGAAGCTTTCTTT | CASSEGLKNTEAFF
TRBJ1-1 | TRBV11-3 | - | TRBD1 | TGTGCCAGCAGCTTAGAGGGAGCCCGGGACAGCGAAGCTTTCTTT | CASSLEGARDSEAFF
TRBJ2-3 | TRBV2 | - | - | TGTGCCAGCAGTGTCGGGCGGGATACAGATACGCAGTATTTT | CASSVGRDTDTQYF
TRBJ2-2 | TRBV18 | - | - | TGTGCCAGCTCCCCTTACGGAGACGGGGAGCTGTTTTTT | CASSPYGDGELFF
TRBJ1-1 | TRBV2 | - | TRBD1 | TGTGCCAGCCGGGACAGGGGGCATACTGAAGCTTTCTTT | CASRDRGHTEAFF
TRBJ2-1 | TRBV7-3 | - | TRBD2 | TGTGCCAGCAGCACCCCCACTACCTCCGGACTAGCGGAGAGGAGCTCCTACAATGAGCAGTTCTTC | CASSTPTTSGLAERSSYNEQFF
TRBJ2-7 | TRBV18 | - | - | TGTGCCAGCTCCCTATCACAGGGGGGGGCCTACGAGCAGTACTTC | CASSLSQGGAYEQYF
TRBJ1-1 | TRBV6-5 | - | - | TGTGCCAGCAGTGGCCTAGGACAGAGGAACACTGAAGCTTTCTTT | CASSGLGQRNTEAFF
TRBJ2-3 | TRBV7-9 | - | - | TGTGCCAGCAGCTCCCCTACATGGGGGCTCACAGATACGCAGTATTTT | CASSSPTWGLTDTQYF
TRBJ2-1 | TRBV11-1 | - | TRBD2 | TGTGCCAAAGAGGGAGGGCCGATCCCCTACAATGAGCAGTTCTTC | CAKEGGPIPYNEQFF
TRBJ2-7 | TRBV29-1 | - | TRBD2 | TGCAGCGTCGGGACTAGCGGGAGTTCCTACGAGCAGTACTTC | CSVGTSGSSYEQYF
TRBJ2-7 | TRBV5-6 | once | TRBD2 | TGTGCCAGCAGCGACACCGGGACTAGCGGGCGGGTCTACGAGCAGTACTTC | CASSDTGTSGRVYEQYF
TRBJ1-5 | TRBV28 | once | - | TGTGCCAGCAGTTTTATGGCTGATCAGCCCCAGCATTTT | CASSFMADQPQHF
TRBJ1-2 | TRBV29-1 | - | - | TGCAGCGGGACCCGGGATGGGTATGGCTACACCTTC | CSGTRDGYGYTF